This passage covers 22 T cell receptor beta chains from one sample sequenced in a study of blood T cell repertoires in COVID-19 (dated by TCRdb to 2020 to 2021). Library creation used the immunoSEQ multiplex PCR assay. Drawn from immuneACCESS, this table holds only the in-frame rearrangements with V and J called that TCRdb kept. Clones are partly lost; checked studies trace under half to an unresolved V gene and leave the rest unexplained. The sample data list more than 250,000 clones, and roughly nine tenths of these were observed just once. Approximately 17% of the sample comes from the top ten. Sequenced sample: PBMCs or T cells enriched from blood (not recorded which). The origin of the receptors is a woman younger than 45 who had recovered from COVID-19.

This sequence joins TRBV29-1 and TRBJ2-6, with 10 bases aligning to TRBD1. The CDR3 totals 16 residues. V lost 7 bases and J lost 0; bases outside the gene matches: 6. Germline V gives CDR1 SQVTM, CDR2 ANQGSEA. For the CDR3, the DNA is TGCAGCGCCTCCGGACAGGGGGTCTCTGGGGCCAACGTCCTGACTTTC. Translated: CSASGQGVSGANVLTF.

The chain recombines TRBV20-1 with TRBJ1-1; possible D gene TRBD1, 6 bases. CDR1 and CDR2 (germline): DFQATT, SNEGSKA (reference sequence). This CDR3 is built from 11 residues. Here the CDR3 reads CSYNRASRAFF. The DNA for the CDR3 is TGCAGCTACAACAGGGCGTCTCGAGCTTTCTTT.

CDR3 protein: CASSWFTTYEQYF. CDR3 nucleotide sequence: TGTGCCAGCAGTTGGTTTACAACCTACGAGCAGTACTTC. The chain is built from TRBV28 and TRBJ2-7; unclear D gene. The V and J ends lost 4 bases and 2 bases respectively, with 9 bases between them. From germline, CDR1 is MDHEN and CDR2 SYDVKM. The CDR3 extends over 13 amino acids. Filled out from reference TRBV28 and TRBJ2-7, the complete variable domain reads DVKVTQSSRYLVKRTGEKVFLECVQDMDHENMFWYRQDPGLGLRLIYFSYDVKMKEKGDIPEGYSVSREKKERFSLILESASTNQTSMYLCASSWFTTYEQYFGPGTRLTVT.

The V and J genes are TRBV5-4 and TRBJ1-3, with D perhaps matching TRBD1 (5 bases). Between the trimmed V and J ends, which lost 1 base and 2 bases, there was a span of 7 bases. The CDR3 has 14 residues. The germline V gene encodes CDR1 SGHNT and CDR2 YYREEE (reference sequence). CDR3 region: CASSLSGAGNTIYF. Here the CDR3 DNA reads TGTGCCAGCAGCTTGTCGGGGGCTGGAAACACCATATATTTT.

The V gene is TRBV2, the J gene TRBJ1-6; no firm D call. The V gene lost 4 bases and the J gene lost 8 bases, with 15 bases spanning the gap. Germline CDR1 is SNHLY and CDR2 is FYNNEI. CDR3 size: 15 residues. CDR3 coding DNA: TGTGCCAGCAGTGGAATCGGGGTCGCGCATTCACCCCTCCACTTT. Its translation is CASSGIGVAHSPLHF. Based on the CDR3 plus reference TRBV2 and TRBJ1-6, the full variable domain is EPEVTQTPSHQVTQMGQEVILRCVPISNHLYFYWYRQILGQKVEFLVSFYNNEISEKSEIFDDQFSVERPDGSNFTLKIRSTKLEDSAMYFCASSGIGVAHSPLHFGNGTRLTVT.

The chain joins TRBV5-1 to TRBJ2-3, with 7 bases lining up with TRBD2. After removal of 1 base from V and 0 bases from J, the junction contained 2 bases not matched to a gene. The CDR3 is 15 amino acids. CDR1 and CDR2 from the germline V gene are SGHRS and YFSETQ. In DNA, the CDR3 is TGCGCCAGCAGCTTGCAGGGAGGGAGCACAGATACGCAGTATTTT. It codes for CASSLQGGSTDTQYF. The complete variable domain, with remaining parts taken from reference TRBV5-1 and TRBJ2-3, reads KAGVTQTPRYLIKTRGQQVTLSCSPISGHRSVSWYQQTPGQGLQFLFEYFSETQRNKGNFPGRFSGRQFSNSRSEMNVSTLELGDSALYLCASSLQGGSTDTQYFGPGTRLTVL.

A single count supports this clone. This rearrangement joins TRBV6-5 to TRBJ2-3; no clear D. V dropped 6 bases and J dropped 2 bases, with 12 bases sitting between them. The germline gives CDR1 MNHEY, CDR2 SVGAGI. The CDR3 spans 14 residues. CDR3 amino acids: CASRQVQTTDTQYF. The DNA of the CDR3 is TGTGCCAGCAGGCAGGTCCAAACCACAGATACGCAGTATTTT.

This clone was recorded a few times. The J gene is TRBJ2-5, the V gene TRBV3-1 (or the pseudogene TRBV3-2), with a weak D call TRBD2 (7 bases). In germline, CDR1 is LGHDT, CDR2 YNNKEL (reference sequence). CDR3 size: 13 residues. Trimming took off 3 bases at V and 4 bases at J, with 9 bases between the two ends. The CDR3 here is CASSHRGAETQYF. The DNA of the CDR3 is TGTGCCAGCAGCCATCGGGGGGCAGAGACCCAGTACTTC.

The gene calls are TRBV28 and TRBJ2-7; the D gene is possibly TRBD1 (6 bases). This CDR3 spans 14 amino acids. The V gene lost 6 bases and the J gene lost 1 base, with 13 bases spanning the gap. The germline V gene has CDR1 MDHEN and CDR2 SYDVKM. The CDR3 loop is CASSTGDTSYEQYF. For the CDR3, the DNA is TGTGCCAGCAGCACCGGGGACACATCCTACGAGCAGTACTTC.

This chain connects TRBV11-2 to TRBJ2-5; possibly TRBD1 for D (6 bases). The germline V and J ends were trimmed by 6 bases and 2 bases, with 19 bases remaining between them. This CDR3 is built from 16 residues. Looked up from germline, CDR1 is SGHAT and CDR2 is FQNNGV. CDR3 nucleotide sequence: TGTGCCAGCAGAGGTGTTCGTGGACAGCAACAAGAGACCCAGTACTTC. It codes for CASRGVRGQQQETQYF.

The chain carries TRBV7-9 and TRBJ1-4, with 7 nucleotides matching TRBD1. Trimming cost V 5 bases and J 6 bases; bases outside gene matches: 3. Germline values: CDR1 SEHNR, CDR2 FQNEAQ (reference sequence). There are 13 residues in the CDR3. DNA for the CDR3: TGTGCCAGCAGCAGAGGGACAGATGAAAAACTGTTTTTT. As protein: CASSRGTDEKLFF.

The chain has TRBV28 and TRBJ2-5; TRBD1 matches 10 bases. J lost 6 bases, V lost 3 bases, and 7 bases had no gene match. CDR3 length: 15 residues. Germline-derived CDR1 and CDR2 are MDHEN and SYDVKM. The DNA of the CDR3 is TGTGCCAGCAGTTTCCTCGGGACAGGGGATAAGACCCAGTACTTC. Its translation is CASSFLGTGDKTQYF.

The gene calls are TRBV12-3 or TRBV12-4 and TRBJ1-1; D ambiguous. With 3 bases removed from V and 1 base from J, the gap between germline ends came to 6 bases. The length of the CDR3 is 13 residues. The CDR3 region is CASSFTRNTEAFF. DNA of the CDR3: TGTGCCAGCAGTTTTACCAGGAACACTGAAGCTTTCTTT.

This rearrangement joins TRBV7-8 to TRBJ1-2; TRBD1 matches 10 bases. The CDR3 covers 16 residues. In germline, CDR1 is SGHVS, CDR2 FQNEAQ. V lost 0 bases to trimming and J lost 2 bases; unmatched junction nucleotides: 3. CDR3 sequence reads: CASSLAPGQGNYGYTF. Here the CDR3 DNA reads TGTGCCAGCAGCTTAGCCCCGGGACAGGGGAACTATGGCTACACCTTC.

V and J are TRBV25-1 and TRBJ1-5; the match to TRBD1 covers 7 bases. Germline V lookup: CDR1 MGHDK, CDR2 SYGVNS. The trim removed 6 bases at V and 3 bases at J, leaving 2 bases unmatched. This CDR3 spans 13 amino acids. DNA of the CDR3: TGTGCCAGCAGGGGACAGAACAATCAGCCCCAGCATTTT. This sequence encodes CASRGQNNQPQHF.

The V gene is TRBV28, the J gene TRBJ1-1; no definite D call. Trimming removed 1 base from V and 4 bases from J, with 10 bases in between. There are 14 residues in the CDR3. CDR1 is MDHEN and CDR2 is SYDVKM in the germline V gene. The CDR3 spells CASSLSAGGTEAFF. The CDR3 DNA is TGTGCCAGCAGTTTATCTGCCGGCGGCACTGAAGCTTTCTTT.

The chain carries TRBV9 and TRBJ2-1; TRBD2 matches at 8 bases. V lost 4 bases and J lost 8; bases outside the gene matches: 8. The CDR3 contains 14 residues. Germline assignment: CDR1 SGDLS and CDR2 YYNGEE. CDR3 DNA: TGTGCCAGCAGCCTGGGGGGTAGCGGGGATGAGCAGTTCTTC. This sequence encodes CASSLGGSGDEQFF.

The chain uses TRBV6-5 and TRBJ1-1; D uncertain. V lost 0 bases to trimming and J lost 9 bases, with 17 bases between them. This CDR3 region has 15 residues. The germline CDR1 and CDR2 sequences are MNHEY and SVGAGI. The CDR3 nucleotides are TGTGCCAGCAGTTACTCCCCCTCGAGGGTTTCCCAAGCTTTCTTT. Amino acid sequence: CASSYSPSRVSQAFF.

The chain links TRBV7-6 to TRBJ2-1; no definite D call. The CDR3 runs 12 residues. Trimming stripped 3 bases from V and 10 bases from J, with 10 bases between. Germline V gives CDR1 SGHVS, CDR2 FNYEAQ. The chain's CDR3 is CASSFFGREQFF. The CDR3 DNA is TGTGCCAGCAGCTTCTTTGGTCGGGAGCAGTTCTTC.

This chain joins TRBV11-2 and TRBJ1-6; weak D call: TRBD1 (6 bases). V lost 5 bases and J 8 bases, leaving 10 bases between the germline ends. Germline V lookup: CDR1 SGHAT, CDR2 FQNNGV. The CDR3 has 13 amino acids. CDR3 sequence reads: CASSREGDSPLHF. CDR3 nucleotide sequence: TGTGCCAGCAGCCGAGAGGGGGATTCACCCCTCCACTTT.

The chain employs TRBV4-1 and TRBJ1-5; no clear D gene. Germline CDR1 MGHRA, CDR2 YSYEKL. Trimming removed 0 bases at V and 6 bases at J, with 9 bases between. The CDR3 runs 14 residues. In DNA form, the CDR3 reads TGCGCCAGCAGCCAAGAGAGTTTGAGTCAGCCCCAGCATTTT. Translation gives CASSQESLSQPQHF.

This chain links TRBV7-2 with TRBJ1-3; TRBD1 matches 7 bases. This CDR3 is built from 16 residues. The junction had 7 bases not matched to a gene; V was cut back by 5 bases and J by 0 bases. CDR1 is SGHTA, CDR2 FQGNSA, per germline. The CDR3 coding sequence is TGTGCCAGCAGCCCATACAGGGGTGACTCTGGAAACACCATATATTTT. It specifies CASSPYRGDSGNTIYF. Using reference TRBV7-2 and TRBJ1-3 for the parts outside the CDR3, the full variable domain is GAGVSQSPSNKVTEKGKDVELRCDPISGHTALYWYRQSLGQGLEFLIYFQGNSAPDKSGLPSDRFSAERTGGSVSTLTIQRTQQEDSAVYLCASSPYRGDSGNTIYFGEGSWLTVV.